The next 25 T cell receptor beta chains were all read from a single sample in a study of CDR3 diversity in severe acne. TCRdb reanalysed the PCR reads using MiXCR and keeps one entry per CDR3 protein. The data contain over 70,000 distinct CDR3 sequences, roughly 51% of them singletons. Sequencing input: blood. These receptors originate from a male donor in good health, without acne.

The genes are TRBV2 and TRBJ2-5; TRBD1 or TRBD2 may be the D gene (5 bases each). Germline CDR1 reads SNHLY; CDR2 reads FYNNEI. The CDR3 has 12 amino acids. Between the trimmed V and J ends, which lost 7 bases and 2 bases, there was a span of 8 bases. The CDR3 here is CASMGPQETQYF. CDR3 sequence (DNA): TGTGCCAGCATGGGACCGCAAGAGACCCAGTACTTC.

The V gene is TRBV7-9, the J gene TRBJ2-5; 8 bases align to TRBD1. The germline CDR1 and CDR2 sequences are SEHNR and FQNEAQ (reference sequence). V was pared by 2 bases and J by 7 bases, with 6 bases of the junction left unmatched. The CDR3 length is 14 residues. CDR3 sequence reads: CASSLLIQGATQYF. DNA for the CDR3: TGTGCCAGCAGCTTACTAATCCAGGGGGCGACCCAGTACTTC.

Concerning this clonotype: The CDR3 ends on some other residue instead of the conserved phenylalanine or tryptophan, so this is likely a read error. The chain links TRBV6-5 to TRBJ2-1; no firm D call. Germline V gene sequence: CDR1 MNHEY, CDR2 SVGAGI. The CDR3 has 13 residues. For the CDR3, the DNA is TGCGCCAGCAGTTACTCCACCTACGATGAGCAGTTCTCC. It is translated as CASSYSTYDEQFS.

As concerns this clonotype: One end of the junction is discordant with germline, which a read error may explain. The CDR3 sequence is CASRDGNTGELLF. CDR3 DNA: TGTGCCAGCCGGGACGGGAACACCGGGGAGCTGCTTTTT. This rearrangement joins TRBV28 to TRBJ2-2, with D perhaps assigned TRBD1 or TRBD2 (5 bases each). Per the germline V gene, CDR1 is MDHEN and CDR2 is SYDVKM. The CDR3 is made up of 13 amino acids. The full variable domain, rest sourced from reference TRBV28 and TRBJ2-2, is DVKVTQSSRYLVKRTGEKVFLECVQDMDHENMFWYRQDPGLGLRLIYFSYDVKMKEKGDIPEGYSVSREKKERFSLILESASTNQTSMYLCASRDGNTGELLFGEGSRLTVL.

This rearrangement joins TRBV19 to TRBJ1-6, with D tentatively TRBD1 (6 bases). The CDR3 runs to 16 residues. Deletions cut 3 bases from V and 6 bases from J, with 15 bases between. CDR1 is LNHDA, CDR2 SQIVND, per germline (reference sequence). CDR3 sequence reads: CASSMPGGLSNSPLHF. The CDR3 DNA reads TGTGCCAGTAGTATGCCCGGGGGGCTCAGTAATTCACCCCTCCACTTT. The full variable domain, in which reference TRBV19 and TRBJ1-6 provide the parts outside the CDR3, is DGGITQSPKYLFRKEGQNVTLSCEQNLNHDAMYWYRQDPGQGLRLIYYSQIVNDFQKGDIAEGYSVSREKKESFPLTVTSAQKNPTAFYLCASSMPGGLSNSPLHFGNGTRLTVT.

This clonotype has a count of ten or more. The gene calls are TRBV10-3 and TRBJ1-2; weak D call: TRBD1 (5 bases). The CDR3 sequence is 14 residues long. Trimming removed 7 bases from V and 0 bases from J, with 12 bases in between. The germline gives CDR1 ENHRY, CDR2 SYGVKD. DNA for the CDR3: TGTGCCATCAAGAGGGACCGCACTAACTATGGCTACACCTTC. It translates to CAIKRDRTNYGYTF.

The V and J genes are TRBV20-1 and TRBJ2-7, with 15 bases aligning to TRBD2. This CDR3 comprises 15 residues. The J segment lost 2 bases and the V segment lost 6 bases, leaving 5 bases of the junction unmatched. Germline values: CDR1 DFQATT, CDR2 SNEGSKA (reference sequence). CDR3 protein: CSAWTSGRATYEQYF. The DNA for the CDR3 is TGCAGTGCCTGGACTAGCGGGAGGGCCACCTACGAGCAGTACTTC.

This clonotype was seen many times. The V and J genes are TRBV9 and TRBJ1-4, with a tentative D call TRBD1 (6 bases). CDR3 length: 13 amino acids. The germline V gene encodes CDR1 SGDLS and CDR2 YYNGEE. V was pared by 1 base and J by 9 bases, with 10 bases between. DNA for the CDR3: TGTGCCAGCAGCGTATCAGGGGATAAAAAACTGTTTTTT. Its protein is CASSVSGDKKLFF.

The V gene is TRBV19, the J gene TRBJ1-2; D not certain. The CDR3 sequence is 14 residues long. V lost 6 bases to trimming and J lost 0 bases, with 11 bases between them. Per the germline V gene, CDR1 is LNHDA and CDR2 is SQIVND (reference sequence). The CDR3 protein is CASRGGVSNYGYTF. As DNA, the CDR3 is TGTGCCAGTAGAGGTGGGGTGTCTAACTATGGCTACACCTTC.

This clonotype was counted ten times or more. The chain employs TRBV6-5 and TRBJ2-1; 15 bases match TRBD2. The trim removed 2 bases at V and 8 bases at J, leaving 4 bases unmatched. This CDR3 spans 16 amino acids. Germline V lookup: CDR1 MNHEY, CDR2 SVGAGI. The CDR3 loop reads CASSYGLAGGIYEQFF. CDR3 coding DNA: TGTGCCAGCAGTTACGGACTAGCGGGGGGGATATATGAGCAGTTCTTC.

This chain joins TRBV24-1 and TRBJ2-5, with TRBD1 identical over 8 bases. J lost 5 bases, V lost 0 bases, and 4 bases had no gene match. Per germline, CDR1 KGHDR and CDR2 SFDVKD. CDR3 length: 15 residues. CDR3 residues: CATSDLDRGRETQYF. The CDR3 DNA is TGTGCCACCAGTGATTTGGACAGGGGAAGGGAGACCCAGTACTTC.

The CDR3 protein is CASSTGSNTEAFF. The CDR3 coding sequence is TGTGCCAGCAGTACAGGGTCAAACACTGAAGCTTTCTTT. V and J are TRBV11-3 and TRBJ1-1, with D maybe TRBD1 (6 bases). Germline V CDR1 and CDR2: SGHNT, YENEEA. V was clipped by 6 bases and J by 2 bases, with 10 bases between them. The CDR3 runs 13 residues. Filled out from reference TRBV11-3 and TRBJ1-1, the complete variable domain reads EAGVVQSPRYKIIEKKQPVAFWCNPISGHNTLYWYLQNLGQGPELLIRYENEEAVDDSQLPKDRFSAERLKGVDSTLKIQPAELGDSAVYLCASSTGSNTEAFFGQGTRLTVV.

In DNA form, the CDR3 reads TGCAGTGCTAGCGCCCCGGGACTAGCGGGAGGCGCCTCCTACGAGCAGTACTTC. This encodes CSASAPGLAGGASYEQYF. V gene TRBV20-1 combines with J gene TRBJ2-7, with 15 positions matching TRBD2. The CDR3 has 18 amino acids. V dropped 3 bases and J dropped 0; count of bases not matched to a gene: 9. CDR1 and CDR2 (germline): DFQATT, SNEGSKA (reference sequence).

At least ten counts were recorded for this clonotype. The chain has TRBV4-2 and TRBJ2-7, with 10 positions matching TRBD2. CDR3 length: 14 amino acids. V was clipped by 6 bases and J by 1 base; unmatched bases: 3. Germline-derived CDR1 and CDR2 are LGHNA and YNFKEQ. The CDR3 sequence: CASSTSGVSYEQYF. The CDR3, as DNA: TGTGCCAGCAGTACTAGCGGGGTATCCTACGAGCAGTACTTC.

The rearrangement joins TRBV5-1 to TRBJ2-5; 8 positions agree with TRBD1. The V segment lost 2 bases and the J segment 5 bases; nucleotides outside the gene matches: 8. The V gene's germline CDR1 is SGHRS and CDR2 YFSETQ. There are 15 residues in the CDR3. Written as DNA, the CDR3 is TGCGCCAGCAGCTTACGGACAGGGCCCGGGGAGACCCAGTACTTC. It yields the protein CASSLRTGPGETQYF. Drawing the rest from reference TRBV5-1 and TRBJ2-5, the complete variable domain is KAGVTQTPRYLIKTRGQQVTLSCSPISGHRSVSWYQQTPGQGLQFLFEYFSETQRNKGNFPGRFSGRQFSNSRSEMNVSTLELGDSALYLCASSLRTGPGETQYFGPGTRLLVL.

This clonotype was picked up many times. This rearrangement joins TRBV12-3 or TRBV12-4 to TRBJ1-1; D possibly corresponds to TRBD1 (5 bases). V lost 4 bases and J lost 5, with 11 bases in between. The CDR3 totals 13 residues. The CDR3 sequence is CASSSGALTEAFF. The CDR3 DNA reads TGTGCCAGCAGTTCCGGGGCTCTTACTGAAGCTTTCTTT.

There are many counts of this clonotype. The CDR3 DNA sequence: TGTGCCAGCAGCGCTTGGGGTAATGAGCAGTTCTTC. This sequence encodes CASSAWGNEQFF. The chain links TRBV9 to TRBJ2-1; the D is unclear. This CDR3 region has 12 residues. Germline values: CDR1 SGDLS, CDR2 YYNGEE. Trimming stripped 3 bases from V and 7 bases from J, with 8 bases between.

This clonotype was detected ten times or more. J is TRBJ1-1 and V is TRBV11-2; possible D gene TRBD1, 6 bases. The CDR3 totals 14 residues. With 4 bases removed from V and 2 bases from J, the gap between germline ends came to 11 bases. Germline values: CDR1 SGHAT, CDR2 FQNNGV. The CDR3 loop is CASSSDRLNTEAFF. For the CDR3, the DNA is TGTGCCAGCAGCTCCGACAGGTTAAACACTGAAGCTTTCTTT.

For this clonotype: At one end the junction does not follow the germline gene, possibly because of a read error. The chain carries TRBV7-2 and TRBJ2-7, with TRBD2 as a possible D gene (5 bases). From germline, CDR1 is SGHTA and CDR2 FQGNSA. The CDR3 is 14 residues long. CDR3 sequence: CASSQAVRGYEQYF. Written as DNA, the CDR3 is TGCGCCAGCAGCCAAGCGGTCCGCGGTTACGAGCAGTACTTC. The entire variable domain, with the rest obtained from reference TRBV7-2 and TRBJ2-7, is as follows: GAGVSQSPSNKVTEKGKDVELRCDPISGHTALYWYRQSLGQGLEFLIYFQGNSAPDKSGLPSDRFSAERTGGSVSTLTIQRTQQEDSAVYLCASSQAVRGYEQYFGPGTRLTVT.

J is TRBJ2-7 and V is TRBV7-2; 7 bases fit TRBD2. The germline V gene encodes CDR1 SGHTA and CDR2 FQGNSA. The CDR3 covers 15 residues. Trimming at V came to 2 bases and at J to 5 bases, leaving 9 bases not matched to a gene. The CDR3 sequence: CASSLTRTRFHEQYF. The CDR3 DNA sequence: TGTGCCAGCAGCTTAACCAGGACTAGGTTCCACGAGCAGTACTTC.

The V call is TRBV10-3, the J call TRBJ2-1; 12 nucleotides agree with TRBD1. V dropped 1 base and J dropped 7; count of bases not matched to a gene: 11. Germline values: CDR1 ENHRY, CDR2 SYGVKD. The CDR3 loop spans 18 amino acids. The CDR3: CAISEYTGTGGWKNEQFF. DNA of the CDR3: TGTGCCATCAGTGAGTATACCGGGACAGGGGGCTGGAAAAATGAGCAGTTCTTC.

V usage is TRBV27 and J usage is TRBJ1-4; D possibly corresponds to TRBD1 (5 bases). This CDR3 contains 16 residues. V was pared by 3 bases and J by 8 bases, with 19 bases between. In germline, CDR1 is MNHEY, CDR2 SMNVEV (reference sequence). CDR3 in DNA: TGTGCCAGCAGTTTTTTGTCTGGGCAGGGAGGCGAAAAACTGTTTTTT. The encoded protein is CASSFLSGQGGEKLFF.

The CDR3 spells CSTSRGGIDEQFF. DNA for the CDR3: TGCAGTACTTCGAGGGGCGGTATCGATGAGCAGTTCTTC. The V and J genes are TRBV20-1 and TRBJ2-1, with D perhaps given as TRBD1 or TRBD2 (5 bases each). Germline V gives CDR1 DFQATT, CDR2 SNEGSKA (reference sequence). V was clipped by 8 bases and J by 8 bases, with 19 bases between them. The CDR3 runs to 13 residues.

This clonotype was found many times. The genes are TRBV19 and TRBJ2-2; D call uncertain. Germline-derived CDR1 and CDR2 are LNHDA and SQIVND (reference sequence). The CDR3 extends over 15 amino acids. Trimming removed 6 bases from V and 5 bases from J, with 16 bases in between. The CDR3 region is CASRPDPVGTGELFF. CDR3 DNA sequence: TGTGCCAGTAGACCCGACCCCGTAGGGACCGGGGAGCTGTTTTTT.

This clonotype was seen only once. The chain links TRBV2 to TRBJ1-2; no definite D call. The CDR3 is made up of 13 amino acids. Germline assignment: CDR1 SNHLY and CDR2 FYNNEI. V lost 7 bases to trimming and J lost 4 bases, with 13 bases between them. CDR3 in amino acids: CASTQNAGYGYTF. As DNA, the CDR3 is TGTGCCAGCACCCAGAACGCAGGCTATGGCTACACCTTC.